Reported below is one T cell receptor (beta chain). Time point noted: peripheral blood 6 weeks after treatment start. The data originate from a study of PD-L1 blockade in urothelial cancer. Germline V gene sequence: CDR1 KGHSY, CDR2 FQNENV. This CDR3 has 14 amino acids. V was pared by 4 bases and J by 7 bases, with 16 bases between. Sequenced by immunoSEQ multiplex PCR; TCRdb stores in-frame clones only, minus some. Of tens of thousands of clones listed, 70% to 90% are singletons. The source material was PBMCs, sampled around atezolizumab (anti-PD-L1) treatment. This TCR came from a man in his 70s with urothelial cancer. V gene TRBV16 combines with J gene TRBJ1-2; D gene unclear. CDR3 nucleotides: TGTGCCAGCAGCCCCACAGCGGTGCGAATTGGCTACACCTTC. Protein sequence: CASSPTAVRIGYTF.